This entry describes one T cell receptor beta chain. Germline values: CDR1 SQVTM, CDR2 ANQGSEA. Trimming removed 4 bases at V and 6 bases at J, with 12 bases between. CDR3 length equals 13 residues. These data come from a study of blood T cell repertoires in COVID-19. Looking at the study overall: PBMCs, B-cell-depleted T cells, or T cells provided the cDNA or gDNA that made up the material.

Per the study methods: Estimated nucleated cell counts came from reference gene primer amplification. The method was immunoSEQ multiplex PCR; TCRdb's version includes in-frame clones alone and lacks a portion of them. The V and J calls and the clone size are those of that table, but D and trimming were determined from the DNA. The sample includes fewer than 60,000 clones, under 90% seen only once; the top ten take 7% to 9%. The clonotype originates from a man older than 75 with active or convalescent COVID-19. The V call is TRBV29-1, the J call TRBJ2-2, with TRBD2 as a possible D gene (5 bases). Material: peripheral blood. CDR3: CSVAMRAAGELFF. The CDR3 bases are TGCAGCGTTGCAATGCGGGCTGCCGGGGAGCTGTTTTTT.